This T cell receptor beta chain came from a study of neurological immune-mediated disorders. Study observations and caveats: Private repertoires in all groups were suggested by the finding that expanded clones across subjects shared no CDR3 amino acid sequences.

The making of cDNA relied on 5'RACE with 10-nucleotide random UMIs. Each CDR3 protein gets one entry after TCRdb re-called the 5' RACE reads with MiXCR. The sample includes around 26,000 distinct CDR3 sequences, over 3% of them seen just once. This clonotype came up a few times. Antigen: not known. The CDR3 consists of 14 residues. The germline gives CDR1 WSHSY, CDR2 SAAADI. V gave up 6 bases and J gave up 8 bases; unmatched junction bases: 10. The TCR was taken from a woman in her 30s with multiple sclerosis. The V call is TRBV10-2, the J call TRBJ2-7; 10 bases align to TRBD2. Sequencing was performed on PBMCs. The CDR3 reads CASRTSGPSGQQYF. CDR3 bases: TGCGCCAGCAGGACTAGCGGGCCGTCCGGGCAGCAGTACTTC.